The 23 T cell receptor beta chains below come from one sample, sequenced in a study of shared clonotypes between healthy human individuals (dated by TCRdb to 2018 to 2020). Receptor libraries were prepared by the immunoSEQ multiplex PCR assay. TCRdb stores this immuneACCESS table with in-frame sequences only. Part of the clones is absent; in the studies checked, under half of the shortfall reflects unresolved V genes, and no reason is known for the rest. The sample table records 950,000 to 1,100,000 clones; approximately 80% of these occur just once. 0.5% to 0.65% of the sample is in the top ten clones. The sequencing sample was made of memory CD4+ T cells from PBMCs. Reading the label with the study, this specimen's cell subset or site is: CD45RA-negative fraction. The receptors were sampled from a man between 18 and 35 years old in good health. Some clones in this sample may be carry-over from other donors' samples.

The genes are TRBV7-9 and TRBJ2-5; D unresolved. Germline values: CDR1 SEHNR, CDR2 FQNEAQ (reference sequence). This CDR3 is built from 11 residues. Trimming left V 4 bases short and J 6 bases short, with 6 bases between. As DNA, the CDR3 is TGTGCCAGCAGCTATATGCAGACCCAGTACTTC. Translation gives CASSYMQTQYF.

The rearrangement uses TRBV15 and TRBJ1-1; D might be TRBD1 (5 bases). This CDR3 region has 17 residues. Germline lookup yields CDR1 LNHNV and CDR2 YYDKDF (reference sequence). V dropped 1 base and J dropped 1 base, with 16 bases sitting between them. CDR3 bases: TGTGCCACCAGCAGAGGACCCCCGGGACGGAGGAACACTGAAGCTTTCTTT. It codes for CATSRGPPGRRNTEAFF.

The sample holds a few counts of this clone. V and J are TRBV5-1 and TRBJ2-5, with D unresolved. The CDR3 has 12 residues. Looked up from germline, CDR1 is SGHRS and CDR2 is YFSETQ. With 4 bases removed from V and 2 bases from J, the gap between germline ends came to 6 bases. The CDR3 is CASSAKQETQYF. The DNA of the CDR3 is TGCGCCAGCAGCGCCAAACAAGAGACCCAGTACTTC.

V and J are TRBV9 and TRBJ2-1, with 7 positions matching TRBD2. CDR3 length equals 16 residues. The germline V gene encodes CDR1 SGDLS and CDR2 YYNGEE. V gave up 3 bases and J gave up 10 bases; unmatched junction bases: 16. The DNA of the CDR3 is TGTGCCAGCAGCGGGTTACAGCGGGACCCCGTGGGGGAGCAGTTCTTC. Its protein product is CASSGLQRDPVGEQFF.

The chain employs TRBV7-9 and TRBJ2-1; 10 nucleotides agree with TRBD2. The junction had 12 bases not matched to a gene; V was cut back by 5 bases and J by 8 bases. This CDR3 is built from 16 residues. Germline-derived CDR1 and CDR2 are SEHNR and FQNEAQ (reference sequence). DNA for the CDR3: TGTGCCAGCAGCGATACTCTAGCGGGAGAGGGGCATGAGCAGTTCTTC. It yields the protein CASSDTLAGEGHEQFF. The full variable domain, its missing parts supplied by reference TRBV7-9 and TRBJ2-1, is DTGVSQNPRHKITKRGQNVTFRCDPISEHNRLYWYRQTLGQGPEFLTYFQNEAQLEKSRLLSDRFSAERPKGSFSTLEIQRTEQGDSAMYLCASSDTLAGEGHEQFFGPGTRLTVL.

The chain's CDR3 is CASSDMTGGNTEAFF. Here the CDR3 DNA reads TGCGCCAGCAGCGACATGACAGGGGGCAACACTGAAGCTTTCTTT. The chain employs TRBV5-1 and TRBJ1-1; 10 bases line up with TRBD1. V dropped 4 bases and J dropped 2; count of bases not matched to a gene: 5. The CDR3 runs to 15 residues. Germline V CDR1 and CDR2: SGHRS, YFSETQ.

The genes are TRBV11-2 and TRBJ2-2; TRBD1 is a possible D gene (7 bases). This CDR3 has 17 amino acids. Per germline, CDR1 SGHAT and CDR2 FQNNGV. V was trimmed by 4 bases and J by 7 bases, leaving 22 bases between them. The CDR3 DNA reads TGTGCCAGCAGCTCGAGGGGGCGGGATAGGCGTGGCGGGGAGCTGTTTTTT. This gives the protein CASSSRGRDRRGGELFF.

This chain joins TRBV2 and TRBJ1-1, with D unclear. CDR1 and CDR2 from the germline V gene are SNHLY and FYNNEI. The V end lost 7 bases, the J end lost 3 bases, and 12 bases lay between the germline ends. The CDR3 is made up of 13 amino acids. This chain's CDR3 is CASTLWTDTEAFF. The DNA of the CDR3 is TGTGCCAGCACCCTCTGGACGGACACTGAAGCTTTCTTT.

This clone was seen many times. The sample contains more than one DNA sequence encoding this CDR3. The chain carries TRBV29-1 and TRBJ2-3; 7 positions match TRBD2. Germline V gene data show CDR1 as SQVTM and CDR2 as ANQGSEA. CDR3 size: 14 residues. Losses at the gene ends were 2 bases for V and 5 bases for J; bases not matched to a gene: 7. For the CDR3, the DNA is TGCAGCGTTGAATCTGCGGGACTACAAGATACGCAGTATTTT. This gives the protein CSVESAGLQDTQYF.

In this sample, this clone turned up once. The CDR3 DNA is TGTGCCAGCAGTGTGGGAGGGCCAGCTAACTATGGCTACACCTTC. This sequence encodes CASSVGGPANYGYTF. This chain uses TRBV25-1 with TRBJ1-2; D unresolved. Germline-derived CDR1 and CDR2 are MGHDK and SYGVNS. CDR3 length: 15 residues. V was clipped by 4 bases and J by 0 bases, with 12 bases between them.

The CDR3 loop reads CASRERAELASIAYEQYF. CDR3 DNA: TGTGCCAGCAGGGAACGGGCCGAACTGGCCAGTATAGCGTACGAGCAGTACTTC. The V and J genes are TRBV6-1 and TRBJ2-7, with D perhaps matching TRBD2 (5 bases). Trimming removed 6 bases at V and 4 bases at J, with 28 bases between. CDR1 and CDR2 from the germline V gene are MNHNS and SASEGT. The CDR3 is made up of 18 amino acids.

The table lists this clone with a count of one. This chain links TRBV7-3 with TRBJ2-2, with D unresolved. CDR3 length equals 12 residues. In germline, CDR1 is SGHTA, CDR2 FQGTGA. The ends were cut back, 4 bases at V and 5 bases at J, with 5 bases in the middle. The DNA for the CDR3 is TGTGCCAGCAGCTCCCCTACCGGGGAGCTGTTTTTT. Translating gives CASSSPTGELFF.

This clone was found a few times. The chain has TRBV9 and TRBJ1-4; TRBD1 agrees at 9 bases. CDR3 length equals 14 residues. Germline CDR1 reads SGDLS; CDR2 reads YYNGEE. V trimming: 3 bases; J trimming: 3 bases; junction bases outside the gene matches: 0. The CDR3 region is CASSGTGANEKLFF. The CDR3 nucleotides read TGTGCCAGCAGCGGGACAGGGGCTAATGAAAAACTGTTTTTT.

The chain is built from TRBV7-2 and TRBJ1-3; possible D gene TRBD1, 5 bases. This CDR3 contains 17 residues. The germline V gene encodes CDR1 SGHTA and CDR2 FQGNSA. The ends were cut back, 5 bases at V and 0 bases at J, with 17 bases in the middle. The CDR3 nucleotides are TGTGCCAGCAGCCCGCCCGGGGGGAGGGGCTCTGGAAACACCATATATTTT. It yields the protein CASSPPGGRGSGNTIYF.

The chain recombines TRBV18 with TRBJ2-7; D is unresolved. Germline lookup yields CDR1 KGHSH and CDR2 LQKENI. The CDR3 is 15 amino acids. The V gene lost 1 base and the J gene lost 0 bases, with 10 bases spanning the gap. CDR3 protein: CASSPQSGSSYEQYF. Written as DNA, the CDR3 is TGTGCCAGCTCACCACAATCTGGGTCCTCCTACGAGCAGTACTTC.

Here the CDR3 DNA reads TGTGCCTCCACCAGGGGACAGAACTCTGGAAACACCATATATTTT. The encoded protein is CASTRGQNSGNTIYF. The rearrangement joins TRBV9 to TRBJ1-3; TRBD1 aligns across 7 bases. V lost 10 bases and J lost 0; bases outside the gene matches: 10. This CDR3 contains 15 residues. CDR1 is SGDLS and CDR2 is YYNGEE in the germline V gene. Complete variable domain (other parts from reference TRBV9 and TRBJ1-3): DSGVTQTPKHLITATGQRVTLRCSPRSGDLSVYWYQQSLDQGLQFLIQYYNGEERAKGNILERFSAQQFPDLHSELNLSSLELGDSALYFCASTRGQNSGNTIYFGEGSWLTVV.

The CDR3 region has the DNA TGTGCCAGCAGCTTAATTGAGGGGGCCCTGAACACTGAAGCTTTCTTT. Translating it yields CASSLIEGALNTEAFF. The chain combines TRBV7-2 with TRBJ1-1, with 7 bases matching TRBD1. V lost 2 bases and J lost 0; bases outside the gene matches: 6. CDR1 is SGHTA, CDR2 FQGNSA, per germline. CDR3 size: 16 residues.

The chain employs TRBV11-3 and TRBJ2-7, with D possibly being TRBD1 (5 bases). The CDR3 consists of 14 residues. Germline V lookup: CDR1 SGHNT, CDR2 YENEEA. The ends were cut back, 0 bases at V and 4 bases at J, with 10 bases in the middle. CDR3 DNA sequence: TGTGCCAGCAGCTTAGAAGGGGCTAAATACGAGCAGTACTTC. Translation: CASSLEGAKYEQYF.

The chain recombines TRBV7-3 with TRBJ2-5; 7 nucleotides match TRBD2. With 0 bases clipped from V and 2 bases from J, the junction kept 18 bases outside the gene matches. CDR3 size: 20 residues. From germline, CDR1 is SGHTA and CDR2 FQGTGA. The CDR3 is CASSLTGRGMSGGTQETQYF. The CDR3 DNA sequence: TGTGCCAGCAGCTTAACTGGGCGGGGGATGAGCGGAGGAACACAAGAGACCCAGTACTTC.

Concerning this clone: The same CDR3 arises from other DNA sequences in this sample as well. CDR3 sequence: CASSSNYGYTF. The CDR3 DNA is TGTGCCAGCAGTTCTAACTATGGCTACACCTTC. This chain links TRBV28 with TRBJ1-2, with unresolved D. The CDR3 length is 11 residues. Trimming took 4 bases from V and 0 from J, leaving 0 bases between them. Germline CDR1 reads MDHEN; CDR2 reads SYDVKM.

The CDR3 loop is CASGPQGTTGELFF. In DNA, the CDR3 is TGTGCTAGTGGTCCCCAAGGTACCACCGGGGAGCTGTTTTTT. The gene calls are TRBV12-5 and TRBJ2-2; no clear D gene. This CDR3 is 14 amino acids long. The germline V gene has CDR1 LGHNT and CDR2 FRNRAP. V lost 5 bases and J lost 4, with 11 bases in between.

The chain couples TRBV5-1 to TRBJ2-5; 8 nucleotides agree with TRBD2. CDR3 length equals 17 residues. The junction had 11 bases not matched to a gene; V was cut back by 0 bases and J by 4 bases. Germline V gene sequence: CDR1 SGHRS, CDR2 YFSETQ. CDR3 protein: CASSLAGSSGRVETQYF. DNA of the CDR3: TGCGCCAGCAGCTTGGCCGGGTCCAGCGGGAGAGTAGAGACCCAGTACTTC.

V usage is TRBV6-1 and J usage is TRBJ2-6; D uncertain. CDR1 is MNHNS, CDR2 SASEGT, per germline. Deletions cut 2 bases from V and 3 bases from J, with 11 bases between. The CDR3 sequence is 16 residues long. CDR3 nucleotides: TGTGCCAGCAGTGAATCTTTTACGCGTGGGGCCAACGTCCTGACTTTC. It is translated as CASSESFTRGANVLTF.